This T cell receptor beta chain was identified during a study of sequential checkpoint blockade in melanoma. Findings of the study overall: Mutational load did not correlate with tumor T-cell fraction or clonality.

Libraries were prepared by immunoSEQ multiplex PCR; TCRdb keeps only in-frame clonotypes and omits some of them. The data show 1,500 or so clones, less than 25% seen once. Sample treatment: randomized to nivolumab then ipilimumab (arm A) or the reverse (arm B). From germline, CDR1 is MNHGY and CDR2 SAAAGT. The V gene end was trimmed by 5 bases and the J gene end by 0 bases; junction bases not matched to a gene: 4. This CDR3 is built from 16 residues. This clone occurred a few times. Its antigen remains unidentified. The sequence was collected from a human donor with melanoma. The material was tumor tissue (inferred from file names), obtained from a patient given nivolumab and ipilimumab in sequence. This chain links TRBV6-8 with TRBJ2-2; 9 bases match TRBD2. Here the CDR3 DNA reads TGTGCCAGCAGTGAGACTAGCGGCCCGAACACCGGGGAGCTGTTTTTT. Residues: CASSETSGPNTGELFF.